This T cell receptor (beta chain) emerged from a study of T cells in Graves' hyperthyroidism and ophthalmopathy. Study-wide findings and caveats: Most expanded thyroid clonotypes above 0.001 recurred in blood.

What was amplified from RNA transcripts were TCR beta CDR3 regions. The study used the HTBI primer set for a first-round RT-PCR of the TCR CDR3. TCRdb re-called the multiplex PCR reads through MiXCR, storing one row per CDR3 protein. The repertoire consists of more than 350,000 distinct CDR3 sequences, with 14% to 15% occurring once and the leading ten covering approximately 32%. Trimming stripped 2 bases from V and 0 bases from J, with 5 bases between. The CDR3 is 13 amino acids. Germline V lookup: CDR1 LGHDT, CDR2 YNNKEL (reference sequence). This clonotype has a handful of counts. Its matching antigen is unknown.

This rearrangement joins TRBV3-1 to TRBJ2-7; D is undetermined. The clonotype originates from a woman between 25 and 40 years old with Graves' hyperthyroidism. Sequencing was carried out using blood. CDR3 coding DNA: TGTGCCAGCAGCCAAACCTTCTCCTACGAGCAGTACTTC. Protein product: CASSQTFSYEQYF.